This is a list of T cell receptor beta chains from one sample in a study of a mutant IDH1 vaccine in newly diagnosed glioma. No antigen has been identified for these receptors. Repertoires were generated with immunoSEQ multiplex PCR, while TCRdb's copy carries only in-frame clones and drops some. This table holds about 56,000 clones, around three quarters found once. The starting material was PBMCs, obtained from a glioma patient whose treatment included an IDH1 peptide vaccine. These receptors were taken from a man aged 50 to 59 with glioma. CDR3s include the opening cysteine and the closing phenylalanine or tryptophan.

cdr3_length: 12
v_call: TRBV11-2
j_call: TRBJ2-1
cdr3_aa: CASSLAGEKRFF

cdr3_length: 14
v_call: TRBV7-8
j_call: TRBJ1-4
cdr3_aa: CASTLSSTNEKLFF

cdr3_length: 12
v_call: TRBV19
j_call: TRBJ1-5
cdr3_aa: CASRDSNQPQHF

cdr3_length: 15
v_call: TRBV5-6
j_call: TRBJ1-3
cdr3_aa: CASSFKLGTGNTIYF

cdr3_length: 15
v_call: TRBV30
j_call: TRBJ1-3
cdr3_aa: CAWRGPGTRGNTIYF

cdr3_length: 13
v_call: TRBV7-8
j_call: TRBJ1-5
cdr3_aa: CASSLVGRQEQHF

cdr3_length: 13
v_call: TRBV27
j_call: TRBJ2-7
cdr3_aa: CASSLGPRLEQYF

cdr3_length: 15
v_call: TRBV7-3
j_call: TRBJ2-5
cdr3_aa: CASSLTNSKGETQYF

cdr3_length: 12
v_call: TRBV6-6
j_call: TRBJ1-2
cdr3_aa: CASTRGDYGYTF

cdr3_length: 13
v_call: TRBV6-4
j_call: TRBJ1-5
cdr3_aa: CASSAGGNQPQHF

cdr3_length: 14
v_call: TRBV5-1
j_call: TRBJ2-7
cdr3_aa: CASSLESSSYEQYF

cdr3_length: 17
v_call: TRBV4-3
j_call: TRBJ1-5
cdr3_aa: CASSQDPGTGGLQPQHF

cdr3_length: 18
v_call: TRBV4-2
j_call: TRBJ1-5
cdr3_aa: CASSQDVGWGVGGQPQHF

cdr3_length: 17
v_call: TRBV11-2
j_call: TRBJ2-3
cdr3_aa: CASSPSLGGGRVDTQYF

cdr3_length: 14
v_call: TRBV7-9
j_call: TRBJ1-6
cdr3_aa: CASSQDSAFSPLHF

cdr3_length: 12
v_call: TRBV5-4
j_call: TRBJ2-1
cdr3_aa: CASSFQAYEQFF

cdr3_length: 14
v_call: TRBV2
j_call: TRBJ2-2
cdr3_aa: CASSALENTGELFF

cdr3_length: 14
v_call: TRBV19
j_call: TRBJ2-5
cdr3_aa: CASTTGGVGETQYF

cdr3_length: 12
v_call: TRBV7-9
j_call: TRBJ1-1
cdr3_aa: CASSGGDTEAFF

cdr3_length: 13
v_call: TRBV19
j_call: TRBJ1-4
cdr3_aa: CASSNQANEKLFF

cdr3_length: 13
v_call: TRBV4-3
j_call: TRBJ1-5
cdr3_aa: CASSHSLGRPQHF

cdr3_length: 16
v_call: TRBV9
j_call: TRBJ1-4
cdr3_aa: CASSVGSETTNEKLFF

cdr3_length: 16
v_call: TRBV7-2
j_call: TRBJ1-4
cdr3_aa: CASSLVGERTNEKLFF

cdr3_length: 13
v_call: TRBV30
j_call: TRBJ1-1
cdr3_aa: CAWSPTGHTEAFF